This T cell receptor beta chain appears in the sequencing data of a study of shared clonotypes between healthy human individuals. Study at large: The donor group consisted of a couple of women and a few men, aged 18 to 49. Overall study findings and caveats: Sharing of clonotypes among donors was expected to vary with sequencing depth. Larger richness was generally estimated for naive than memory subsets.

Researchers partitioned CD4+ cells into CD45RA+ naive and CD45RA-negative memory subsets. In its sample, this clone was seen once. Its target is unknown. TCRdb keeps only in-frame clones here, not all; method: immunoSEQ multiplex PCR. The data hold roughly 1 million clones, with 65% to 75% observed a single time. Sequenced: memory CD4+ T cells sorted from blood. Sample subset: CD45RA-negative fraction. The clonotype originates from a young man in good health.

The CDR3 coding sequence is TGTGCCAGCACCGAGGGGGGCAGCTCTGGAAACACCATATATTTT. It specifies CASTEGGSSGNTIYF. The rearrangement links TRBV7-9 to TRBJ1-3; tentatively, D is TRBD1 (6 bases). Germline V gene lookup returns CDR1 SEHNR and CDR2 FQNEAQ (reference sequence). The CDR3 covers 15 residues. Trimming took 7 bases from V and 0 from J, leaving 13 bases between them.